This TCR beta chain was obtained from a study of shared clonotypes between healthy human individuals. General study results and limits: Shared clonotypes: 4.5% to 5% naive CD4, about 3.5% naive CD8, 2% to 2.5% memory CD4, around 0.4% memory CD8.

Comment on this clone: The antigen is not known.

Sequenced by immunoSEQ multiplex PCR; TCRdb stores in-frame clones only, minus some. This sample has about 2.1 million clones, with 90% to 95% found just once. CD45RO-negative cells were positively selected for CCR7, leaving out terminally differentiated effector memory CD45RA+ cells. Donors were healthy HIV-negative adults without recent acute infections or vaccinations. The sequencing input was naive CD8+ T cells from PBMCs. The receptor was isolated from a man between 18 and 29 years old in good health. Some clones in this sample may be carry-over from other donors' samples.

As DNA, the CDR3 is TGTGCCAGCAGTTACTCGTCTACGGGGCACGAGCAGTACTTC. Encoded protein: CASSYSSTGHEQYF. The chain combines TRBV6-5 with TRBJ2-7; D may be TRBD1 or TRBD2 (5 bases each). V lost 0 bases and J lost 5, with 11 bases in between. CDR1 and CDR2 from the germline V gene are MNHEY and SVGAGI. The CDR3 runs 14 residues.